This T cell receptor (beta chain) was sequenced in a study of T cells in Graves' hyperthyroidism and ophthalmopathy. Study at large: The blood sample was taken at first diagnosis, before treatment began.

TCR beta CDR3 regions were amplified from RNA. HTBI primers were the set used in a first-round RT-PCR of the TCR CDR3. TCRdb called the multiplex PCR reads again in MiXCR, with one record for every CDR3 protein. The profile covers 700,000 or so distinct CDR3 sequences, with roughly 15% appearing a single time and under 8.5% taken by the ten largest. Uncontrolled infection, other autoimmune disease, pregnancy or lactation barred patients from enrollment. Each diagnosis drew on symptoms, thyroxine, TRAb, thyroid ultrasound and orbital computed tomography findings. The ends were cut back, 0 bases at V and 6 bases at J, with 12 bases in the middle. This CDR3 has 15 residues. Germline V CDR1 and CDR2: LGHNA, YNFKEQ.

Sequencing was performed on blood. The chain carries TRBV4-2 and TRBJ2-4; D not certain. The sequence derives from a man between 18 and 35 years old with Graves' hyperthyroidism. CDR3 in DNA: TGTGCCAGCAGCCAAGAAGCAGGAAGGATAAACATTCAGTACTTC. Encoded protein: CASSQEAGRINIQYF.